Listed below are T cell receptor beta chains from one sample, sequenced in a study of blood T cells in healthy people across ages. TCRdb independently ran MiXCR on the 5' RACE reads; one entry per CDR3 protein. The table includes 1.8 million or so distinct CDR3 sequences, roughly two fifths detected once. Specimen: blood. These receptor sequences come from a human donor in good health. CDR3s leave out the opening cysteine and the closing phenylalanine or tryptophan. D genes are given only for firm matches. Expanded clones get a size class; other rows say once, few or many, or leave the size out.

j_gene: TRBJ2-7
v_gene: TRBV5-6
abundance: NA
d_gene: NA
CDR3aa: ASSNGNEIYEQY

j_gene: TRBJ2-3
v_gene: TRBV7-3
abundance: few
d_gene: NA
CDR3aa: ASSPSLASTDTQY

j_gene: TRBJ1-1
v_gene: TRBV12-3/TRBV12-4
abundance: few
d_gene: NA
CDR3aa: ASSPLDPATGTF

j_gene: TRBJ2-6
v_gene: TRBV2
abundance: many
d_gene: NA
CDR3aa: ASSGGLSGANVLT

j_gene: TRBJ1-1
v_gene: TRBV7-9
abundance: NA
d_gene: NA
CDR3aa: ASSPKDTEAF

j_gene: TRBJ1-5
v_gene: TRBV7-9
abundance: NA
d_gene: NA
CDR3aa: ASSSTSPGDQPQH

j_gene: TRBJ2-2
v_gene: TRBV4-3
abundance: NA
d_gene: NA
CDR3aa: ASSQEGNTGELF

j_gene: TRBJ1-6
v_gene: TRBV20-1
abundance: NA
d_gene: TRBD1
CDR3aa: SARATGGGSPLH

j_gene: TRBJ2-1
v_gene: TRBV7-9
abundance: NA
d_gene: TRBD2
CDR3aa: ANSYRWGGLAGENEQF

j_gene: TRBJ2-3
v_gene: TRBV4-2
abundance: NA
d_gene: NA
CDR3aa: ASSQVGVVTDTQY

j_gene: TRBJ2-5
v_gene: TRBV10-3
abundance: once
d_gene: NA
CDR3aa: AISEWGRRETQY

j_gene: TRBJ1-2
v_gene: TRBV3-1
abundance: few
d_gene: TRBD1
CDR3aa: ASSLRDRSPLRYGYT

j_gene: TRBJ2-3
v_gene: TRBV5-1
abundance: NA
d_gene: TRBD2
CDR3aa: ASSWTSGGAHTQY

j_gene: TRBJ2-7
v_gene: TRBV7-2
abundance: NA
d_gene: NA
CDR3aa: ASSTEAGDLSYEQY

j_gene: NA
v_gene: TRBV19
abundance: NA
d_gene: NA
CDR3aa: ASSIVCNEQY

j_gene: NA
v_gene: TRBV6-1
abundance: NA
d_gene: NA
CDR3aa: ASSDWGPYEQY

j_gene: NA
v_gene: TRBV20-1
abundance: NA
d_gene: NA
CDR3aa: SGNARVRETQF

j_gene: TRBJ2-3
v_gene: TRBV20-1
abundance: few
d_gene: TRBD2
CDR3aa: SARVGAGGFTDTQY

j_gene: TRBJ2-5
v_gene: TRBV6-1
abundance: few
d_gene: NA
CDR3aa: ASTVGVGEQY

j_gene: TRBJ2-7
v_gene: TRBV7-9
abundance: few
d_gene: TRBD1
CDR3aa: ASSLRVGTGPYEQY

j_gene: TRBJ2-5
v_gene: TRBV7-6
abundance: few
d_gene: NA
CDR3aa: ASTPGTRLIQETQY

j_gene: TRBJ2-5
v_gene: TRBV11-1
abundance: NA
d_gene: NA
CDR3aa: ASSLEGRFEETQY

j_gene: TRBJ2-5
v_gene: TRBV5-6
abundance: once
d_gene: TRBD2
CDR3aa: ASSLYLSGGGETQY

j_gene: TRBJ1-4
v_gene: TRBV12-3/TRBV12-4
abundance: NA
d_gene: NA
CDR3aa: ASSERQRGGKLF

j_gene: TRBJ1-4
v_gene: TRBV28
abundance: NA
d_gene: TRBD1
CDR3aa: ASRSTGGYEKLF

j_gene: TRBJ2-1
v_gene: TRBV18
abundance: once
d_gene: NA
CDR3aa: ASSPGKFPNEQF

j_gene: TRBJ1-3
v_gene: TRBV19
abundance: NA
d_gene: NA
CDR3aa: ASSIPGRPGNTIY

j_gene: TRBJ2-1
v_gene: TRBV6-6
abundance: NA
d_gene: NA
CDR3aa: ASSKYGEGHLYNEQF

j_gene: TRBJ2-1
v_gene: TRBV6-5
abundance: NA
d_gene: NA
CDR3aa: ASSRGTGLDEQF

j_gene: TRBJ2-7
v_gene: TRBV6-6
abundance: NA
d_gene: NA
CDR3aa: ASSPSQDEQY

j_gene: TRBJ2-1
v_gene: TRBV5-1
abundance: many
d_gene: TRBD2
CDR3aa: ASSLGLAGGIYNEQF

j_gene: TRBJ2-1
v_gene: TRBV3-1
abundance: few
d_gene: NA
CDR3aa: ASSQIRDGCNEQF

j_gene: TRBJ2-3
v_gene: TRBV7-9
abundance: NA
d_gene: TRBD2
CDR3aa: ASSTPSSGSTDTQY

j_gene: TRBJ2-1
v_gene: TRBV4-3
abundance: NA
d_gene: NA
CDR3aa: ASSQESRLGDEQF

j_gene: TRBJ1-2
v_gene: TRBV3-1
abundance: NA
d_gene: NA
CDR3aa: ASSQQMTGGYGYT

j_gene: TRBJ1-1
v_gene: TRBV29-1
abundance: NA
d_gene: NA
CDR3aa: SVGRRLQSLSATDAGAF

j_gene: TRBJ2-3
v_gene: TRBV20-1
abundance: NA
d_gene: TRBD1
CDR3aa: SAPTGGRTDTQY

j_gene: TRBJ1-5
v_gene: TRBV12-5
abundance: NA
d_gene: NA
CDR3aa: ATVTGSGSNQPQH

j_gene: TRBJ1-2
v_gene: TRBV13
abundance: few
d_gene: TRBD1
CDR3aa: ASSSRDSSNYGYT

j_gene: TRBJ1-4
v_gene: TRBV20-1
abundance: NA
d_gene: NA
CDR3aa: SARDWGVKLF

j_gene: TRBJ1-1
v_gene: TRBV20-1
abundance: NA
d_gene: NA
CDR3aa: SAPGPSGVAF

j_gene: TRBJ2-7
v_gene: TRBV10-3
abundance: NA
d_gene: NA
CDR3aa: AISESAKLTYEQY

j_gene: TRBJ1-1
v_gene: TRBV5-5
abundance: few
d_gene: NA
CDR3aa: ASSPREGSNTEAF

j_gene: TRBJ1-2
v_gene: TRBV20-1
abundance: few
d_gene: NA
CDR3aa: SAAPGGRGYT

j_gene: TRBJ2-3
v_gene: TRBV11-2
abundance: few
d_gene: TRBD2
CDR3aa: ASSSSGAHTDTQY

j_gene: TRBJ2-7
v_gene: TRBV7-2
abundance: NA
d_gene: NA
CDR3aa: ASSFVGAIYEQY

j_gene: TRBJ2-3
v_gene: TRBV6-2/TRBV6-3
abundance: once
d_gene: NA
CDR3aa: ASSYLGTSQSTDTQY

j_gene: TRBJ1-1
v_gene: TRBV9
abundance: NA
d_gene: TRBD1
CDR3aa: ASSVGQGARDTEAF

j_gene: TRBJ2-5
v_gene: TRBV7-2
abundance: many
d_gene: NA
CDR3aa: ASSAGHIQETQY

j_gene: TRBJ2-1
v_gene: TRBV5-1
abundance: few
d_gene: TRBD1
CDR3aa: ASSYYRGQGNNEQF

j_gene: TRBJ2-7
v_gene: TRBV6-1
abundance: few
d_gene: NA
CDR3aa: ASSEGGDRNEQY

j_gene: TRBJ1-1
v_gene: TRBV6-2/TRBV6-3
abundance: NA
d_gene: TRBD1
CDR3aa: ASSYSDRGTTEAF

j_gene: TRBJ2-1
v_gene: TRBV20-1
abundance: NA
d_gene: NA
CDR3aa: GASRTVSNEQF

j_gene: TRBJ2-7
v_gene: TRBV2
abundance: NA
d_gene: TRBD2
CDR3aa: AIRGVSSYNEQY

j_gene: TRBJ1-4
v_gene: TRBV11-2
abundance: NA
d_gene: TRBD1
CDR3aa: ASSPRGGFNEKLF

j_gene: TRBJ2-3
v_gene: TRBV4-2
abundance: few
d_gene: TRBD1
CDR3aa: ASSQRDREKDTQY

j_gene: TRBJ2-3
v_gene: TRBV5-1
abundance: NA
d_gene: NA
CDR3aa: ASSRTLQPDTDTQY

j_gene: TRBJ2-3
v_gene: TRBV29-1
abundance: few
d_gene: TRBD1
CDR3aa: SVNADRGLSDTQY

j_gene: TRBJ1-2
v_gene: TRBV29-1
abundance: NA
d_gene: NA
CDR3aa: SVPGSYGYT

j_gene: TRBJ2-7
v_gene: TRBV29-1
abundance: NA
d_gene: TRBD1
CDR3aa: SVRLRDRPHYEQY